The next 15 T cell receptor beta chains were all read from a single sample in a study of PD-L1 blockade in urothelial cancer. Sample time point: pretreatment peripheral blood. Method: immunoSEQ multiplex PCR; TCRdb's copy keeps in-frame clones and lacks some. Of tens of thousands of clones in the sample, approximately 84% were seen once. This specimen consisted of PBMCs, obtained around atezolizumab (anti-PD-L1) treatment. These receptors came from a man in his sixties with urothelial cancer.

The table lists this clone with a count of one. The chain recombines TRBV4-3 with TRBJ1-1, with D possibly TRBD1 on 6 matching bases. V was trimmed by 2 bases and J by 7 bases, leaving 14 bases between them. Germline V lookup: CDR1 LGHNA, CDR2 YSLEER. This CDR3 spans 14 amino acids. This chain's CDR3 is CASSQLGQRVEAFF. The CDR3, as DNA: TGCGCCAGCAGCCAATTAGGACAGAGAGTTGAAGCTTTCTTT.

The CDR3 protein is CAISPDRGEVHF. The CDR3 bases are TGTGCCATCAGCCCCGACAGGGGCGAGGTCCACTTT. This sequence joins TRBV10-3 and TRBJ1-6; 8 bases line up with TRBD1. CDR3 length: 12 amino acids. Germline trimming cut 6 bases from V and 17 bases from J; bases unmatched to any gene: 9. Germline loops: CDR1 ENHRY, CDR2 SYGVKD.

This chain connects TRBV7-2 to TRBJ2-3, with TRBD2 matching over 10 bases. CDR1 and CDR2 (germline): SGHTA, FQGNSA. The CDR3 totals 16 residues. V trimming: 6 bases; J trimming: 4 bases; junction bases outside the gene matches: 10. The CDR3 here is CASRKGVAGGADTQYF. CDR3 nucleotides: TGTGCCAGCAGGAAGGGGGTAGCGGGGGGTGCAGATACGCAGTATTTT.

This chain joins TRBV30 and TRBJ1-5; D is possibly TRBD1 (6 bases). The V end was cut by 5 bases, the J end by 5 bases, with 13 bases between. Germline values: CDR1 GTSNPN, CDR2 SVGIG (reference sequence). The CDR3 loop spans 13 amino acids. Here the CDR3 reads CAWSRGKDQPQHF. CDR3 nucleotide sequence: TGTGCCTGGTCCAGGGGAAAGGATCAGCCCCAGCATTTT.

The chain is built from TRBV12-5 and TRBJ1-5; D gene uncertain. V lost 0 bases, J lost 3 bases, and 3 bases lay in between. Germline CDR1 reads LGHNT; CDR2 reads FRNRAP. The CDR3 extends over 13 amino acids. CDR3 sequence reads: CASGLVHNQPQHF. In DNA, the CDR3 is TGTGCTAGTGGTTTGGTACACAATCAGCCCCAGCATTTT.

The count of this clone is one. V and J are TRBV7-2 and TRBJ2-6; unclear D gene. Germline loops: CDR1 SGHTA, CDR2 FQGNSA. V dropped 5 bases and J dropped 5 bases, with 7 bases sitting between them. This CDR3 contains 13 residues. CDR3 sequence reads: CASSAYRANVLTF. For the CDR3, the DNA is TGTGCCAGCAGCGCGTATAGGGCCAACGTCCTGACTTTC.

The chain is built from TRBV30 and TRBJ1-3; a possible D gene is TRBD1 (6 bases). CDR3 length equals 14 residues. Germline assignment: CDR1 GTSNPN and CDR2 SVGIG (reference sequence). With 1 base removed from V and 4 bases from J, the gap between germline ends came to 11 bases. The CDR3 sequence is CAWSEGGPGNTIYF. The CDR3 DNA reads TGTGCCTGGAGTGAGGGGGGGCCCGGAAACACCATATATTTT.

This sequence joins TRBV5-1 and TRBJ2-7; TRBD2 matches 11 bases. CDR1 is SGHRS, CDR2 YFSETQ, per germline. V was clipped by 3 bases and J by 2 bases; unmatched bases: 7. CDR3 size: 16 residues. CDR3 DNA sequence: TGCGCCAGCAGCTCCGGACTAGCGGGCGATACCTACGAGCAGTACTTC. Translating it yields CASSSGLAGDTYEQYF.

This clone was counted only a few times. The chain employs TRBV7-3 and TRBJ2-5, with TRBD2 matching over 16 bases. This CDR3 has 17 amino acids. Germline assignment: CDR1 SGHTA and CDR2 FQGTGA. V was clipped by 5 bases and J by 7 bases; unmatched bases: 10. DNA of the CDR3: TGTGCCAGCAGCCCCCAGGGACTAGCGGGGGGGCATGGGACCCAGTACTTC. This gives the protein CASSPQGLAGGHGTQYF.

The chain uses TRBV5-1 and TRBJ2-2; 8 bases fit TRBD1. Germline V gene lookup returns CDR1 SGHRS and CDR2 YFSETQ. V gave up 6 bases and J gave up 5 bases; unmatched junction bases: 9. This CDR3 region has 15 residues. CDR3 nucleotide sequence: TGCGCCAGCACCGAAACAGGGGGTAGGACCGGGGAGCTGTTTTTT. It codes for CASTETGGRTGELFF.

The J gene is TRBJ1-2, the V gene TRBV6-4; 7 bases fit TRBD1. From germline, CDR1 is MRHNA and CDR2 SNTAGT. This CDR3 has 16 amino acids. Unmatched junction bases numbered 8, after V lost 3 bases and J lost 1 base. CDR3 nucleotide sequence: TGTGCCAGCAGTGATGGTCCGGCAGGGGGTAACTATGGCTACACCTTC. Protein sequence: CASSDGPAGGNYGYTF.

J is TRBJ1-1 and V is TRBV29-1, with 7 bases fitting TRBD1. Germline CDR1 SQVTM, CDR2 ANQGSEA. V was clipped by 7 bases and J by 5 bases; unmatched bases: 10. CDR3 length equals 13 residues. CDR3 coding DNA: TGCAGCGGTCGACAGGGCCCGGGGACTGAAGCTTTCTTT. It yields the protein CSGRQGPGTEAFF.

The chain employs TRBV9 and TRBJ2-1, with TRBD2 matching over 15 bases. The germline V gene encodes CDR1 SGDLS and CDR2 YYNGEE. This CDR3 comprises 19 residues. Germline trimming cut 4 bases from V and 4 bases from J; bases unmatched to any gene: 12. CDR3 loop: CASSSPGTSGGSAYNEQFF. In DNA form, the CDR3 reads TGTGCCAGCAGCAGCCCCGGGACTAGCGGGGGGTCCGCTTACAATGAGCAGTTCTTC.

The rearrangement joins TRBV19 to TRBJ2-1, with 12 bases fitting TRBD2. J gave up 9 bases and V 5 bases, and 8 bases lay outside the gene matches. The CDR3 length is 15 residues. The V gene's germline CDR1 is LNHDA and CDR2 SQIVND (reference sequence). Here the CDR3 reads CASSRPSGGAIEQFF. CDR3 DNA: TGTGCCAGTAGTCGCCCTAGCGGGGGGGCGATTGAGCAGTTCTTC.

V gene TRBV5-8 combines with J gene TRBJ1-1; D is ambiguous. V lost 3 bases to trimming and J lost 6 bases, with 9 bases between them. Germline CDR1 is SGHTS and CDR2 is YDEGEE. CDR3 length equals 12 residues. CDR3 sequence: CASSSLISEAFF. The CDR3 DNA follows: TGTGCCAGCAGCTCCCTAATTTCTGAAGCTTTCTTT. The entire variable domain, with the rest obtained from reference TRBV5-8 and TRBJ1-1, is as follows: EAGVTQSPTHLIKTRGQQATLRCSPISGHTSVYWYQQALGLGLQFLLWYDEGEERNRGNFPPRFSGRQFPNYSSELNVNALELEDSALYLCASSSLISEAFFGQGTRLTVV.